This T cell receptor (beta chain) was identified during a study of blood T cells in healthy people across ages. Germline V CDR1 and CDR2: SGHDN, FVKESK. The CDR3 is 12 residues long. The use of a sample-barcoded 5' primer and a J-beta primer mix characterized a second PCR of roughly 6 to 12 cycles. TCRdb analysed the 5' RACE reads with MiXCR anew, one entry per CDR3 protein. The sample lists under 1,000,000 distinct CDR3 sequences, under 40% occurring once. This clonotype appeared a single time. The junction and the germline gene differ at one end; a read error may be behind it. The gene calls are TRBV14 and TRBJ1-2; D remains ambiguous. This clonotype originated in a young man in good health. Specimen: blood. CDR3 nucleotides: TGTGCCGGCAGCCAGGCATCGTATGGCTACACCTTC. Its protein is CAGSQASYGYTF. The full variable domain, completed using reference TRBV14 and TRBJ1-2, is EAGVTQFPSHSVIEKGQTVTLRCDPISGHDNLYWYRRVMGKEIKFLLHFVKESKQDESGMPNNRFLAERTGGTYSTLKVQPAELEDSGVYFCAGSQASYGYTFGSGTRLTVV.